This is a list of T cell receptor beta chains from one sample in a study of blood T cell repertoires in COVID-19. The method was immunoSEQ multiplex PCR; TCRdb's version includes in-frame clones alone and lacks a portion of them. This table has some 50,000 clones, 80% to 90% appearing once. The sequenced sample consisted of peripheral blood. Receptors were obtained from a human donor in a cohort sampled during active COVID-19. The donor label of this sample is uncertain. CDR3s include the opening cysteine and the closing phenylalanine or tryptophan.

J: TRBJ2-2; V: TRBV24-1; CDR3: CATSDPGGVVGELFF
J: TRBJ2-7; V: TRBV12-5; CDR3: CASGSQGGQNYEQYF
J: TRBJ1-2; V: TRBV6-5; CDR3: CASSQQGSGYTF
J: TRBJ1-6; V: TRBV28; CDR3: CASTTGGGSNSPLHF
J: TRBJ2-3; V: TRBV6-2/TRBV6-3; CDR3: CASSYSSTGTDTQYF
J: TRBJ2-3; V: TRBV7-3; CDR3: CASSSTGATSTDTQYF
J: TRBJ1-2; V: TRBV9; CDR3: CASSLPGQGGGYTF
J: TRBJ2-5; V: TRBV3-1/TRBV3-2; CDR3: CASRKEGARYQETQYF
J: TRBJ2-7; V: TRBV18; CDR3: CASSQGTSSYEQYF
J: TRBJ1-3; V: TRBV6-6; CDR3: CASGSGVGNTIYF
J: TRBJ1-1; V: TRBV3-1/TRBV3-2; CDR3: CASSQGGNTEAFF
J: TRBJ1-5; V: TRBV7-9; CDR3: CASSLGTGYQPQHF
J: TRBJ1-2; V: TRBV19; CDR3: CASSFTGGGYTF
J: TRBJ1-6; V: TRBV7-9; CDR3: CASSLEGTGNSPLHF
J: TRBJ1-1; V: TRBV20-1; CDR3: CSTCLRAFF
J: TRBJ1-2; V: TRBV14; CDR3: CASSQEQSYYGYTF
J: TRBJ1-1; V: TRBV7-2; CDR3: CASSSAQGGTEAFF